The clone carrying this T cell receptor (beta chain) was counted between two and nine times. Pregnant or lactating patients were excluded, as were those with uncontrolled infection or other autoimmune disease. It was at first hyperthyroidism diagnosis, before any ophthalmopathy symptoms, that the blood sample was taken. TCR beta CDR3 sequences were amplified from RNA transcripts. TCR CDR3 regions were first amplified by RT-PCR with HTBI primers. MiXCR, run by TCRdb on the multiplex PCR reads, gives a single entry per CDR3 protein. Of over 250,000 distinct CDR3 sequences detected, 25% to 30% appear once; the ten largest clones hold roughly a quarter. This sample is drawn from a study of T cells in Graves' hyperthyroidism and ophthalmopathy. V lost 3 bases, J lost 1 base, and 3 bases stayed unmatched. This CDR3 has 15 residues.

The sample taken for sequencing was blood. This TCR derives from a middle-aged man with Graves' hyperthyroidism that later progressed to Graves' ophthalmopathy. The chain joins TRBV12-3 or TRBV12-4 to TRBJ2-5; 9 bases match TRBD2. CDR3 nucleotide sequence: TGTGCCAGCAGTTTCGCTAGCGGGGCCCAAGAGACCCAGTACTTC. Translated: CASSFASGAQETQYF.